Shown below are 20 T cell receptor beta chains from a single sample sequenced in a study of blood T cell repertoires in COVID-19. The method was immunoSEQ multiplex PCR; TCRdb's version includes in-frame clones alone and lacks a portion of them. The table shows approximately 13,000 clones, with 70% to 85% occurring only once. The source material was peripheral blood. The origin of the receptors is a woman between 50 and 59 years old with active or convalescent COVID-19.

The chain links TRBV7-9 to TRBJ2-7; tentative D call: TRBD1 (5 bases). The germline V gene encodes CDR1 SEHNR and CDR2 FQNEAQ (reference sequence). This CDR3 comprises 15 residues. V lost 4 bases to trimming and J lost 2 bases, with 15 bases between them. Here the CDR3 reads CASSSPDTVPYEQYF. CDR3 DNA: TGTGCCAGCAGCTCCCCGGACACAGTTCCCTACGAGCAGTACTTC.

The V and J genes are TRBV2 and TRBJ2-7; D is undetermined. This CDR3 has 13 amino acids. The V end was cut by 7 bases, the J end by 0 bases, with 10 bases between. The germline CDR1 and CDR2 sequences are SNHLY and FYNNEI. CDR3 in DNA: TGTGCCAGCACCGGAGACGGCTCCTACGAGCAGTACTTC. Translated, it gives CASTGDGSYEQYF. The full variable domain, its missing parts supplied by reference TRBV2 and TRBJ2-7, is EPEVTQTPSHQVTQMGQEVILRCVPISNHLYFYWYRQILGQKVEFLVSFYNNEISEKSEIFDDQFSVERPDGSNFTLKIRSTKLEDSAMYFCASTGDGSYEQYFGPGTRLTVT.

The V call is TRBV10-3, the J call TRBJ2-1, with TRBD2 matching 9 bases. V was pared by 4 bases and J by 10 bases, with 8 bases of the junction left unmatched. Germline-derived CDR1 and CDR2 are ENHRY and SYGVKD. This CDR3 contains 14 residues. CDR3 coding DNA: TGTGCCATCAGTGTTCTAGCGGGGCCCTACGAGCAGTTCTTC. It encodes CAISVLAGPYEQFF.

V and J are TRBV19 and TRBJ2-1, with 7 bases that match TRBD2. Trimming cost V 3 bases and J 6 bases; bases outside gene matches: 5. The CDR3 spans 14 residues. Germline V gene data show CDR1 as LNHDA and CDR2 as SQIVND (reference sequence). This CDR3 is CASSMPGLINEQFF. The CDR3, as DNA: TGTGCCAGTAGTATGCCGGGACTAATCAATGAGCAGTTCTTC. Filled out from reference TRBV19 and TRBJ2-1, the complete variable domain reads DGGITQSPKYLFRKEGQNVTLSCEQNLNHDAMYWYRQDPGQGLRLIYYSQIVNDFQKGDIAEGYSVSREKKESFPLTVTSAQKNPTAFYLCASSMPGLINEQFFGPGTRLTVL.

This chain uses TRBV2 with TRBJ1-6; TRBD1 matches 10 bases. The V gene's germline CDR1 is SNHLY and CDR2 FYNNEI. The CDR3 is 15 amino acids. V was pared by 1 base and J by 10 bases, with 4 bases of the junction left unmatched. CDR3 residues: CASSEEGQGHSPLHF. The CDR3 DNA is TGTGCCAGCAGTGAAGAGGGACAGGGGCACTCACCCCTCCACTTT.

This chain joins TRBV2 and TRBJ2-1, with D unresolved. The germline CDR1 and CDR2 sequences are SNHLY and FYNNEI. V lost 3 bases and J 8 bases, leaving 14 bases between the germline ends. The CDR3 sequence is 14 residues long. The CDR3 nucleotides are TGTGCCAGCAGTGATGTGGCCCCCGTCGATGAGCAGTTCTTC. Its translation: CASSDVAPVDEQFF.

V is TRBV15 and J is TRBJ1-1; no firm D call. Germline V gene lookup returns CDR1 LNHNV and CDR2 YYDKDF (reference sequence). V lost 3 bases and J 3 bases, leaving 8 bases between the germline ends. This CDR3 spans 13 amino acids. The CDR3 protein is CATSSRGHTEAFF. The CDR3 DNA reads TGTGCCACCAGCAGCCGGGGTCACACTGAAGCTTTCTTT.

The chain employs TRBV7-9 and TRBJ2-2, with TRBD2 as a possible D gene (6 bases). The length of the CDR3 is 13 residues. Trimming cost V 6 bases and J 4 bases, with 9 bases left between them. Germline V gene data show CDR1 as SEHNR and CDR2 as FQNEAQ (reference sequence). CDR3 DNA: TGTGCCAGCAGTCTGGGGGGCACCGGGGAGCTGTTTTTT. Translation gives CASSLGGTGELFF.

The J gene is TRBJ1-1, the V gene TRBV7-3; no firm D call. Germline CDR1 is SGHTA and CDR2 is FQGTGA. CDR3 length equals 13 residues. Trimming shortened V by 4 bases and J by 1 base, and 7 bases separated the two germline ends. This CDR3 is CASSSYTNTEAFF. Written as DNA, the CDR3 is TGTGCCAGCAGCTCATACACGAACACTGAAGCTTTCTTT.

The CDR3 DNA sequence: TGTGCCAGTAGTCCATTTAGCAATCAGCCCCAGCATTTT. Amino acid sequence: CASSPFSNQPQHF. This chain connects TRBV19 to TRBJ1-5; D remains unclear. The CDR3 runs to 13 residues. CDR1 is LNHDA, CDR2 SQIVND, per germline (reference sequence). Trimming pared 5 bases from V and 0 bases from J, leaving 5 bases between.

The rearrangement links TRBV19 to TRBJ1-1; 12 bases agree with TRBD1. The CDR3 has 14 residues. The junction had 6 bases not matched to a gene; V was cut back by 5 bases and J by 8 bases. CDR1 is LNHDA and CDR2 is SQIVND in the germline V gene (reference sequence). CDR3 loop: CASSAGTGGGEAFF. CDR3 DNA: TGTGCCAGTAGTGCCGGGACAGGGGGCGGGGAAGCTTTCTTT.

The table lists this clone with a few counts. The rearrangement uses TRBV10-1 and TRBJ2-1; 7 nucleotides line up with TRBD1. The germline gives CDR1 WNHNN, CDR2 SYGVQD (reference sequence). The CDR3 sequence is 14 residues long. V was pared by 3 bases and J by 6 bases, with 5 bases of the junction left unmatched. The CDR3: CASSERDSANEQFF. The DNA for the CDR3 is TGCGCCAGCAGTGAACGGGACAGTGCCAATGAGCAGTTCTTC.

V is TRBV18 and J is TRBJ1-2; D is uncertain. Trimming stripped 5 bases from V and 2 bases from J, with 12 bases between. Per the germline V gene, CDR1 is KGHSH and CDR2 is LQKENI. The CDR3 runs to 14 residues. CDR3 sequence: CASSGDGGNYGYTF. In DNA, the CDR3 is TGTGCCAGCTCAGGAGACGGTGGAAACTATGGCTACACCTTC.

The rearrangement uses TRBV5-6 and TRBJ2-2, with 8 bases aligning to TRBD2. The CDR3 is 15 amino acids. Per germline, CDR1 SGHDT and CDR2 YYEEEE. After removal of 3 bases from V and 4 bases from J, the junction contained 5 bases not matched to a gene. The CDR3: CASSYGTSPTGELFF. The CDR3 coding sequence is TGTGCCAGCAGCTACGGGACTAGTCCCACCGGGGAGCTGTTTTTT.

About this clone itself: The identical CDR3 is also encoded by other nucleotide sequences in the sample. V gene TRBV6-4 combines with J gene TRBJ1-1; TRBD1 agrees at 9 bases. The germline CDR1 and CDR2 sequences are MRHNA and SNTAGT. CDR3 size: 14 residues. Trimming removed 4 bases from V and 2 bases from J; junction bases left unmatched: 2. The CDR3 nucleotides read TGTGCCAGCAGTGCCACAGGGGGCAACACTGAAGCTTTCTTT. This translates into CASSATGGNTEAFF.

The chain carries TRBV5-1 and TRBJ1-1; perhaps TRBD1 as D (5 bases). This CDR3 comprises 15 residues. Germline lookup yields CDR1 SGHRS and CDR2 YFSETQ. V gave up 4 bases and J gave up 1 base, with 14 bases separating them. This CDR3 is CASSAGRAKNTEAFF. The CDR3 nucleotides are TGCGCCAGCAGCGCTGGCAGGGCCAAGAACACTGAAGCTTTCTTT.

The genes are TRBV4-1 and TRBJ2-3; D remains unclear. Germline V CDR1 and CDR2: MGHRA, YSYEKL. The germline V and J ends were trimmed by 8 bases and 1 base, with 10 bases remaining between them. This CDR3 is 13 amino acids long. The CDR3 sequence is CASGKTGTDTQYF. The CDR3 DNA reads TGCGCCAGCGGAAAGACTGGCACAGATACGCAGTATTTT.

The CDR3 DNA reads as TGTGCCAGCAGCCCGGGACTAGCGGGGCCCAGCACAGATACGCAGTATTTT. Protein product: CASSPGLAGPSTDTQYF. This chain connects TRBV11-2 to TRBJ2-3, with 13 bases that match TRBD2. V shed 5 bases and J 0 bases; nucleotides not matched to a gene: 5. The CDR3 runs to 17 residues. Germline lookup yields CDR1 SGHAT and CDR2 FQNNGV.

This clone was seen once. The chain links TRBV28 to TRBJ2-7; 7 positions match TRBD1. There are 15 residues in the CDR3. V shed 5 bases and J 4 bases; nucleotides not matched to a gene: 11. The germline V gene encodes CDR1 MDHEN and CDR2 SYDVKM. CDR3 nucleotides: TGTGCCAGCAGTGACACAGGGGTGGTAAGATACGAGCAGTACTTC. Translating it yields CASSDTGVVRYEQYF. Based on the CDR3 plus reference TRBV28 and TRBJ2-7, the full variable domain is DVKVTQSSRYLVKRTGEKVFLECVQDMDHENMFWYRQDPGLGLRLIYFSYDVKMKEKGDIPEGYSVSREKKERFSLILESASTNQTSMYLCASSDTGVVRYEQYFGPGTRLTVT.

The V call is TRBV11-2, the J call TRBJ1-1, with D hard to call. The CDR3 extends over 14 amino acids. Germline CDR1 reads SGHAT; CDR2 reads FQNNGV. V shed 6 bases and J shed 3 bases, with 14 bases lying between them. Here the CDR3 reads CASSQDPRDTEAFF. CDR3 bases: TGTGCCAGCAGTCAAGACCCCCGGGACACTGAAGCTTTCTTT.